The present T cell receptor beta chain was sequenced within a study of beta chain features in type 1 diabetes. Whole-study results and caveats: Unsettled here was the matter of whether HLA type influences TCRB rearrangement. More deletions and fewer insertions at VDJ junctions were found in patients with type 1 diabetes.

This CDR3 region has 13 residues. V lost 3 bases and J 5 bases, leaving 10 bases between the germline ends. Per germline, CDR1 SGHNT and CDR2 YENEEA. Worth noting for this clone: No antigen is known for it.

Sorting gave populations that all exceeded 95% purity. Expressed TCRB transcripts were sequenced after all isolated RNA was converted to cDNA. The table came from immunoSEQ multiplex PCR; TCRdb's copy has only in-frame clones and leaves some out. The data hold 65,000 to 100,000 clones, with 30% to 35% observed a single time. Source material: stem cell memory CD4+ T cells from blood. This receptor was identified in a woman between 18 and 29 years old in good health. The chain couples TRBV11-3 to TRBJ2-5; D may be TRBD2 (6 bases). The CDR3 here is CASSLGLEETQYF. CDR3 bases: TGTGCCAGCAGCTTGGGACTGGAGGAGACCCAGTACTTC.